The 11 T cell receptor beta chains below all came from one sample that was sequenced in a study of cytomegalovirus exposure and HLA in healthy donors. The study ran its PCR with 60 Vbeta and 13 Jbeta primers. Clones were sequenced by immunoSEQ multiplex PCR, and TCRdb holds only the in-frame ones, with some missing. The sample shows roughly 200,000 clones, 75% to 85% of them seen only once. Input material: PBMCs. The receptors here all came from a woman between 50 and 59 years old in good health and CMV-seronegative.

The chain joins TRBV19 to TRBJ2-3; 10 bases fit TRBD2. This CDR3 comprises 18 residues. Germline CDR1 LNHDA, CDR2 SQIVND (reference sequence). V was pared by 6 bases and J by 0 bases, with 12 bases of the junction left unmatched. CDR3 DNA sequence: TGTGCCAGTAGCACTAGCGGGACCCGCTGGGGTAGCACAGATACGCAGTATTTT. Protein sequence: CASSTSGTRWGSTDTQYF.

The chain links TRBV28 to TRBJ2-1; no clear D gene. The V gene's germline CDR1 is MDHEN and CDR2 SYDVKM. Trimming took off 5 bases at V and 11 bases at J, with 19 bases between the two ends. The length of the CDR3 is 14 residues. DNA for the CDR3: TGTGCCAGCAGTCTAGGATGGATACGCCGTCAGCAGTTCTTC. Translation gives CASSLGWIRRQQFF.

The gene calls are TRBV7-9 and TRBJ1-1, with 8 bases lining up with TRBD1. Germline V gene data show CDR1 as SEHNR and CDR2 as FQNEAQ (reference sequence). V dropped 6 bases and J dropped 3; count of bases not matched to a gene: 18. The CDR3 totals 18 residues. DNA of the CDR3: TGTGCCAGCAGGCACCCCGGGACAGGAGAACCTCAGGACACTGAAGCTTTCTTT. Amino acids: CASRHPGTGEPQDTEAFF.

The CDR3 DNA follows: TGTGCCAGCAGTTACTCCGGTCGGCGGGGCGAGCAGTACTTC. This codes for CASSYSGRRGEQYF. The chain has TRBV6-5 and TRBJ2-7; weak D call: TRBD2 (6 bases). The V end was cut by 0 bases, the J end by 6 bases, with 12 bases between. The CDR3 loop spans 14 amino acids. CDR1 MNHEY and CDR2 SVGAGI come from the germline V gene.

The chain uses TRBV7-9 and TRBJ1-1; weak D call: TRBD1 (5 bases). The V gene's germline CDR1 is SEHNR and CDR2 FQNEAQ (reference sequence). V was shortened by 1 base and J by 1 base, with 10 bases between the two germline ends. The length of the CDR3 is 15 residues. Here the CDR3 DNA reads TGTGCCAGCAGCTTAGTAGAGACAGCGAACACTGAAGCTTTCTTT. This gives the protein CASSLVETANTEAFF.

This sequence joins TRBV29-1 and TRBJ2-7, with 10 bases aligning to TRBD1. CDR3 length: 16 amino acids. Germline trimming cut 1 base from V and 6 bases from J; bases unmatched to any gene: 12. Germline CDR1 and CDR2: SQVTM and ANQGSEA. CDR3 bases: TGCAGCGTTGAAGCCCAGACAGGGGGCGCCTTGCGCGAGCAGTACTTC. Encoded protein: CSVEAQTGGALREQYF.

The J gene is TRBJ1-4, the V gene TRBV25-1; 7 nucleotides line up with TRBD1. Germline loops: CDR1 MGHDK, CDR2 SYGVNS. The V segment lost 1 base and the J segment 3 bases; nucleotides outside the gene matches: 8. The CDR3 is made up of 17 amino acids. The CDR3 coding sequence is TGTGCCAGCAGTGAATTTTGGAACAGGGGATCTAATGAAAAACTGTTTTTT. Translation gives CASSEFWNRGSNEKLFF.

The CDR3 is CASSQDVVSTGELFF. The CDR3 DNA is TGTGCCAGCAGCCAAGATGTTGTCTCCACCGGGGAGCTGTTTTTT. The chain links TRBV4-2 to TRBJ2-2; no clear D gene. Germline-derived CDR1 and CDR2 are LGHNA and YNFKEQ. This CDR3 has 15 amino acids. V shed 0 bases and J shed 4 bases, with 9 bases lying between them.

The genes are TRBV7-7 and TRBJ2-5, with D possibly being TRBD1 (7 bases). The CDR3 is 15 residues long. The germline gives CDR1 SSHAT, CDR2 FNYEAQ (reference sequence). The germline V and J ends were trimmed by 5 bases and 6 bases, with 19 bases remaining between them. The CDR3 spells CASSPRDRRRKTQYF. The CDR3 region has the DNA TGTGCCAGCAGCCCGCGGGACAGACGAAGAAAGACCCAGTACTTC.

The genes are TRBV27 and TRBJ2-1; tentative D call: TRBD2 (6 bases). Germline V gene lookup returns CDR1 MNHEY and CDR2 SMNVEV (reference sequence). This CDR3 is built from 16 residues. V lost 0 bases to trimming and J lost 7 bases, with 16 bases between them. The CDR3 is CASSLSDRAGRNEQFF. CDR3 bases: TGTGCCAGCAGTTTATCGGATAGGGCAGGGAGGAATGAGCAGTTCTTC.

The V and J genes are TRBV6-5 and TRBJ2-7, with 11 positions matching TRBD2. V gave up 8 bases and J gave up 4 bases; unmatched junction bases: 4. Per germline, CDR1 MNHEY and CDR2 SVGAGI. The CDR3 loop spans 13 amino acids. Written as DNA, the CDR3 is TGTGCCAGCGCGACTAGCGGGGAATACGAGCAGTACTTC. It is translated as CASATSGEYEQYF.